The 10 T cell receptor beta chains given below trace back to one sample, sequenced in a study of regulatory T cells in long-lasting Graves disease. Through Arm-PCR of CDR3 regions and iRepertoire HTBI primers, TCR beta libraries were built. TCRdb redid the calling of the multiplex PCR reads with MiXCR, one entry per CDR3 protein. The data hold 350,000 to 500,000 distinct CDR3 sequences, with around 20% observed a single time. Sample time point: persistent/refractory GD, antithyroid drugs over 5 years with positive TRAb. The TCR library was made from RNA that had been extracted from PBMCs in TRIzol. This specimen consisted of peripheral blood mononuclear cells (PBMCs), obtained when the disease was refractory, from a patient treated with antithyroid drugs. The receptors originated from a female donor with Graves disease.

The table lists this clonotype with many counts. The J gene is TRBJ2-5, the V gene TRBV3-1, with D perhaps matching TRBD1 (5 bases). Trimming pared 1 base from V and 4 bases from J, leaving 7 bases between. Germline V gene sequence: CDR1 LGHDT, CDR2 YNNKEL (reference sequence). This CDR3 region has 13 residues. This CDR3 is CASSQVRGETQYF. In DNA, the CDR3 is TGTGCCAGCAGCCAAGTAAGGGGAGAGACCCAGTACTTC.

A remark on this clonotype: Being one base from a much bigger clone, this may be a read error. The CDR3 sequence: CNVGSPLAGAEAFF. For the CDR3, the DNA is TGCAACGTTGGATCGCCGTTGGCTGGGGCTGAAGCTTTCTTT. V and J are TRBV29-1 and TRBJ1-1, with D unresolved. Germline V CDR1 and CDR2: SQVTM, ANQGSEA. CDR3 size: 14 residues.

At least ten counts were recorded for this clonotype. The chain employs TRBV20-1 and TRBJ2-7; a weak D match, TRBD1 (5 bases). This CDR3 contains 14 residues. Germline loops: CDR1 DFQATT, CDR2 SNEGSKA (reference sequence). Trimming cost V 2 bases and J 2 bases, with 13 bases left between them. DNA of the CDR3: TGCAGTGCTAGAAGCCGATGGGGCACCTACGAGCAGTACTTC. Residues: CSARSRWGTYEQYF.

This clonotype was counted between two and nine times. V usage is TRBV4-1 and J usage is TRBJ2-7, with D perhaps matching TRBD1 (5 bases). This CDR3 comprises 15 residues. Trimming took 4 bases from V and 5 from J, leaving 18 bases between them. Germline V gene data show CDR1 as MGHRA and CDR2 as YSYEKL. The CDR3 bases are TGCGCCAGCAGCCCTGGGGCTCAGGGTACCCACGAGCAGTACTTC. Translation: CASSPGAQGTHEQYF.

This clonotype was seen more than once but under ten times. This chain connects TRBV3-1 to TRBJ2-5, with TRBD2 matching over 11 bases. Germline values: CDR1 LGHDT, CDR2 YNNKEL (reference sequence). V trimming: 0 bases; J trimming: 6 bases; junction bases outside the gene matches: 6. The CDR3 is 16 residues long. The DNA of the CDR3 is TGTGCCAGCAGCCAAGATAGTCTAGCGGGAGGTCAGACCCAGTACTTC. It specifies CASSQDSLAGGQTQYF.

This clonotype was recorded many times. V usage is TRBV6-5 and J usage is TRBJ1-2; unclear D gene. The CDR3 spans 14 residues. Per the germline V gene, CDR1 is MNHEY and CDR2 is SVGAGI. V gave up 2 bases and J gave up 2 bases, with 9 bases separating them. The CDR3 nucleotides read TGTGCCAGCAGTTACCGTCCGTCGAACTATGGCTACACCTTC. Protein sequence: CASSYRPSNYGYTF.

The rearrangement joins TRBV6-1 to TRBJ2-7; TRBD2 might be the D (5 bases). From germline, CDR1 is MNHNS and CDR2 SASEGT. CDR3 length equals 13 residues. V was pared by 7 bases and J by 4 bases, with 14 bases between. The CDR3 bases are TGTGCCAGCACGCCGTCACGGGGTTACGAGCAGTACTTC. The encoded protein is CASTPSRGYEQYF.

A note on this clonotype: A much larger clone lies one base from this, so it may be a read error. V is TRBV28 and J is TRBJ1-1; no clear D. This CDR3 is built from 15 residues. Germline V CDR1 and CDR2: MDHEN, SYDVKM. CDR3 sequence: CTSSPTGPTFTEAFF. CDR3 nucleotide sequence: TGTACCAGCAGTCCCACCGGACCCACCTTTACTGAAGCTTTCTTT.

This clonotype came up many times. This chain's CDR3 is CASSLGQGDSPLHF. The CDR3 nucleotides are TGTGCCAGCAGCTTGGGACAGGGGGATTCACCCCTCCACTTT. The rearrangement links TRBV7-9 to TRBJ1-6; 11 bases match TRBD1. Germline V gene sequence: CDR1 SEHNR, CDR2 FQNEAQ (reference sequence). The trim removed 3 bases at V and 8 bases at J, leaving 0 bases unmatched. The CDR3 extends over 14 amino acids.

This clonotype has a count of ten or more. The CDR3 sequence: CASSFGSGANVLTF. Written as DNA, the CDR3 is TGTGCCAGCAGTTTCGGTTCTGGGGCCAACGTCCTGACTTTC. V and J are TRBV27 and TRBJ2-6; no clear D gene. The CDR3 is 14 residues long. Germline V gene sequence: CDR1 MNHEY, CDR2 SMNVEV (reference sequence). V was cut by 3 bases and J by 1 base, with 4 bases left in between.